The rows below give T cell receptor beta chains drawn from one sample of a study of blood T cells in healthy people across ages. TCRdb re-called the 5' RACE reads through MiXCR, storing one row per CDR3 protein. The sample holds roughly 550,000 distinct CDR3 sequences, 20% to 30% seen once. The same data also contributed to another study, on T cells of mothers and their children.

Sequenced: blood. Receptors originate from a boy younger than 18 in good health. Both conserved end residues are part of each CDR3. A D gene is named only where the DNA matches it firmly. Clone size is shown for a subset of rows, as once, few, many or a class of expanded clone.

length: 11
J: TRBJ1-1
D: -
V: TRBV28
size: few
DNA: TGTGTGATCCAGGCAAACACTGAAGCTTTCTTT
CDR3: CVIQANTEAFF

length: 17
J: TRBJ2-1
D: -
V: TRBV7-2
size: -
DNA: TGTGCCAGCAGCTTATCCCCCCCGTGGAGGGCCTACAATGAGCAGTTCTTC
CDR3: CASSLSPPWRAYNEQFF

length: 16
J: TRBJ2-7
D: TRBD2
V: TRBV7-6
size: -
DNA: TGTGCCAGCAGCCCTCGTTTCGGCGGGAGCGAGTACGAGCAGTACTTC
CDR3: CASSPRFGGSEYEQYF

length: 15
J: TRBJ2-3
D: -
V: TRBV28
size: -
DNA: TGTGCCAGCAGTTTTAGGCTACCGTGGGCAGATACGCAGTATTTT
CDR3: CASSFRLPWADTQYF

length: 13
J: TRBJ2-1
D: -
V: TRBV5-1
size: few
DNA: TGCGCCAGCAGCTTGTTCAGGGACAATGAGCAGTTCTTC
CDR3: CASSLFRDNEQFF

length: 14
J: TRBJ2-4
D: -
V: TRBV6-2/TRBV6-3
size: few
DNA: TGTGCCAGCAGTTTCCCAGGGACCAAAAACATTCAGTACTTC
CDR3: CASSFPGTKNIQYF

length: 14
J: TRBJ2-4
D: TRBD1
V: TRBV3-1
size: many
DNA: TGTGCCAGCAGCCAGGGATGGACAGGGGGCATTCAGTACTTC
CDR3: CASSQGWTGGIQYF

length: 13
J: TRBJ2-3
D: -
V: TRBV20-1
size: -
DNA: TGCAGTGCTAGAAGGCCGGCCACAGATACGCAGTATTTT
CDR3: CSARRPATDTQYF

length: 13
J: TRBJ2-3
D: -
V: TRBV28
size: -
DNA: TGTGCCAGCAGTGCTACAGGTATAGATACGCAGTATTTT
CDR3: CASSATGIDTQYF

length: 16
J: TRBJ2-3
D: -
V: TRBV20-1
size: -
DNA: TGCAGTTCCGACAGGCTAGAGAATACCCTGGGGGGTACGCAGTATTTT
CDR3: CSSDRLENTLGGTQYF

length: 18
J: TRBJ2-1
D: -
V: TRBV7-3
size: -
DNA: TGTGCCAGCAGCTTACCAAACATCCCCTTTTTCCGGGACAATGAGCAGTTCTTC
CDR3: CASSLPNIPFFRDNEQFF

length: 15
J: TRBJ1-1
D: -
V: TRBV7-9
size: -
DNA: TGTGCCAGCAGCTCCCTAACAGGGTATGAAAGTGAAGCTTTCTTT
CDR3: CASSSLTGYESEAFF

length: 13
J: TRBJ2-1
D: -
V: TRBV9
size: few
DNA: TGTGCCAGCAGCGCCCCAAGCAGATATGAGCAGTTCTTC
CDR3: CASSAPSRYEQFF

length: 15
J: TRBJ2-7
D: TRBD2
V: TRBV12-3/TRBV12-4
size: few
DNA: TGTGCCAGCAGACTCGGACTAGCGGGAGCCTACGAGCAGTACTTC
CDR3: CASRLGLAGAYEQYF

length: 13
J: TRBJ2-5
D: -
V: TRBV7-2
size: -
DNA: TGTGCCAGCAGCTTAGGTCCGCGGGGGACCCAGTACTTC
CDR3: CASSLGPRGTQYF

length: 15
J: TRBJ2-4
D: -
V: TRBV7-2
size: few
DNA: TGTGCCAGCAGCTTACTCGGGAACTCCGCGGACATTCAGTACTTC
CDR3: CASSLLGNSADIQYF

length: 16
J: TRBJ1-4
D: -
V: TRBV5-1
size: -
DNA: TGCGCCAGCAGCTTGTACACCGTTGCAACTAATGAAAAACTGTTTTTT
CDR3: CASSLYTVATNEKLFF

length: 16
J: TRBJ2-1
D: -
V: TRBV14
size: -
DNA: TGTGCCAGCAGCCACTCGTGGGGGAGGTCCTACAATGAGCAGTTCTTC
CDR3: CASSHSWGRSYNEQFF

length: 13
J: TRBJ1-2
D: -
V: TRBV14
size: few
DNA: TGTGCCAGCAGTGCGGTAGGAGGCTATGGCTACACCTTC
CDR3: CASSAVGGYGYTF

length: 14
J: TRBJ2-3
D: -
V: TRBV5-1
size: few
DNA: TGCGCCAGCAGCTCGGGACCGACCACAGATGCGCAGTATTTT
CDR3: CASSSGPTTDAQYF

length: 13
J: TRBJ1-4
D: -
V: TRBV12-3/TRBV12-4
size: -
DNA: TGTGCCAGCAGGCAGGGGTACGGGACAAACCTGTTTTTT
CDR3: CASRQGYGTNLFF

length: 16
J: TRBJ2-5
D: TRBD2
V: TRBV5-1
size: -
DNA: TGCGCCAGCAGCTTGGTGGTAGCGGGGGCCCAAGAGACCCAGTACTTC
CDR3: CASSLVVAGAQETQYF

length: 17
J: TRBJ2-1
D: -
V: TRBV11-2
size: -
DNA: TGTGCCAGCAGCTTAGATGGAGGACGGGGGCGCGACAATGAGCAGTTCTTC
CDR3: CASSLDGGRGRDNEQFF

length: 14
J: TRBJ1-4
D: TRBD1
V: TRBV29-1
size: -
DNA: TGCAGCGCAACGGACAGGGGCCCTAATGAAAAACTGTTTTTT
CDR3: CSATDRGPNEKLFF

length: 16
J: TRBJ2-2
D: -
V: TRBV9
size: -
DNA: TGTGCCAGCAGCGTTCAACCGGCGCGTGGCACCGGGGAGCTGTTTTTT
CDR3: CASSVQPARGTGELFF

length: 13
J: TRBJ2-1
D: -
V: TRBV6-5
size: once
DNA: TGTGCCAGCGGTTACTCGGGAGTTAGGGAGCAGTTCTTC
CDR3: CASGYSGVREQFF

length: 15
J: TRBJ2-3
D: -
V: TRBV4-3
size: -
DNA: TGCGCCAGCAGCCAAGAATACAGGGTTACAGATACGCAGTATTTT
CDR3: CASSQEYRVTDTQYF

length: 16
J: TRBJ2-1
D: TRBD1
V: TRBV3-1
size: -
DNA: TGTGCCAGCAGCCAAGATAGACAGGGGGCAAGGGATGAGCAGTTCTTC
CDR3: CASSQDRQGARDEQFF

length: 15
J: TRBJ2-7
D: TRBD1
V: TRBV10-3
size: -
DNA: TGTGCCATCAGCCGGGACAGTGAAATTTACTACGGGCAGTACTTC
CDR3: CAISRDSEIYYGQYF

length: 14
J: TRBJ2-4
D: -
V: TRBV7-2
size: -
DNA: TGTGCCAGCAGCTTATCACACAGCAAAAACATTCAGTACTTC
CDR3: CASSLSHSKNIQYF

length: 15
J: TRBJ2-7
D: -
V: TRBV4-3
size: -
DNA: TGCGCCAGCAGCCCCGGACAGAGAGACTCCTACGAGCAGTACTTC
CDR3: CASSPGQRDSYEQYF

length: 15
J: TRBJ2-1
D: TRBD2
V: TRBV6-4
size: few
DNA: TGTGCCAGCAGTGAGAGGACTAGCGGGGCCAATGAGCAGTTCTTC
CDR3: CASSERTSGANEQFF

length: 18
J: TRBJ2-7
D: -
V: TRBV7-9
size: -
DNA: TGTGCCAGCAGCTTCACAGGTTTATCGGAGGTCGCCTCCTACGAGCAGTACTTC
CDR3: CASSFTGLSEVASYEQYF

length: 15
J: TRBJ1-2
D: -
V: TRBV6-6
size: -
DNA: TGTGCCAGCAGCTTAGGGGTAACAGGCAACTATGGCTACACCTTC
CDR3: CASSLGVTGNYGYTF

length: 13
J: TRBJ1-5
D: TRBD1
V: TRBV5-5
size: few
DNA: TGTGCCAGCAGCTGGACAGGGATGGAGCCCCAGCATTTT
CDR3: CASSWTGMEPQHF